This is a list of T cell receptor beta chains from one sample in a study of radiotherapy plus CTLA-4 blockade in lung cancer. The method was immunoSEQ multiplex PCR; TCRdb's version includes in-frame clones alone and lacks a portion of them. The sample holds tens of thousands of clones; about four fifths are singletons and the top ten take roughly 13%. This sample comprised peripheral blood, obtained from a patient treated with radiotherapy plus ipilimumab. The receptors stem from a human donor with non-small cell lung cancer that progressed on radiotherapy plus ipilimumab. Both conserved end residues are part of each CDR3. The D gene is left open where the match is weak. Part of the rows lack a size; the others show once, few, many or a class for expanded clones.

D | size | length | J | V | DNA | CDR3
NA | NA | 16 | TRBJ2-3 | TRBV6-1 | TGTGCCAGCAGTGCCCGAGCGGAGCCTAGCACAGATACGCAGTATTTT | CASSARAEPSTDTQYF
NA | NA | 14 | TRBJ1-1 | TRBV7-9 | TGTGCCAGCAGCTTTAAGGGGGGGAACACTGAAGCTTTCTTT | CASSFKGGNTEAFF
NA | NA | 12 | TRBJ2-3 | TRBV28 | TGTGCCAGCAGCCCGTCAACAGATACGCAGTATTTT | CASSPSTDTQYF
NA | once | 16 | TRBJ2-3 | TRBV6-5 | TGTGCCAGCAGTTGGAATTATCGTCTAGCACCAGATACGCAGTATTTT | CASSWNYRLAPDTQYF
NA | NA | 13 | TRBJ1-6 | TRBV19 | TGTGCCAGTAGTATAGGACGGGGTTCACCCCTCCACTTT | CASSIGRGSPLHF
TRBD2 | NA | 14 | TRBJ2-1 | TRBV28 | TGTGCCAGCAGTCCCCGGACTAGTTACAATGAGCAGTTCTTC | CASSPRTSYNEQFF
TRBD1 | few | 15 | TRBJ2-7 | TRBV5-6 | TGTGCCAGCAGCTTGGGGGACAGGGTCCTCTACGAGCAGTACTTC | CASSLGDRVLYEQYF
NA | NA | 18 | TRBJ1-2 | TRBV28 | TGTGCCAGCAGTTTATGGCAGTGGGACGTAAAGGAGAACTACGGCTACACCTTC | CASSLWQWDVKENYGYTF
NA | NA | 13 | TRBJ2-1 | TRBV7-9 | TGTGCCAGCAGAACGGGACTCCCCAATGAGCAGTTCTTC | CASRTGLPNEQFF
TRBD1 | NA | 14 | TRBJ1-1 | TRBV7-2 | TGTGCCAGCAGCCTAGCGACAGGGAACGCTGAAGCTTTCTTT | CASSLATGNAEAFF
NA | NA | 14 | TRBJ1-1 | TRBV6-8 | TGTGCCAGCAGTTACGGGGGGCAAAACACTGAAGCTTTCTTT | CASSYGGQNTEAFF
NA | NA | 14 | TRBJ2-1 | TRBV10-2 | TGCGCCAGCAGTGATTGGGGGCGGGTGGGTGAGCAGTTCTTC | CASSDWGRVGEQFF
NA | NA | 15 | TRBJ2-1 | TRBV2 | TGTGCCAGCAGTGAGCTAGGGCGGGGGCTCAATGAGCAGTTCTTC | CASSELGRGLNEQFF
NA | NA | 17 | TRBJ2-5 | TRBV19 | TGTGCCAGTAGTATAGCCCCTTCCCCCACCTCCAAAGAGACCCAGTACTTC | CASSIAPSPTSKETQYF
TRBD1 | NA | 15 | TRBJ2-7 | TRBV7-2 | TGTGCCAGCAGCGGGGGACAGGGTAGGTCCTACGAGCAGTACTTC | CASSGGQGRSYEQYF
NA | NA | 13 | TRBJ2-7 | TRBV11-2 | TGTGCCATCCCCACTAAAGTTTCCTACGAGCAGTACTTC | CAIPTKVSYEQYF
NA | NA | 13 | TRBJ2-7 | TRBV7-9 | TGTGCCAGCAGCTTCAGGGAGGCCTACGAGCAGTACTTC | CASSFREAYEQYF
NA | NA | 14 | TRBJ1-1 | TRBV4-1 | TGCGCCAGCAGCCTAGAGGGGGGCGGCACTGAAGCTTTCTTT | CASSLEGGGTEAFF
NA | few | 15 | TRBJ2-7 | TRBV19 | TGTGCCAGTAGTGGTTCCTCAGGGAAGGCCTACGAGCAGTACTTC | CASSGSSGKAYEQYF
TRBD2 | few | 15 | TRBJ2-7 | TRBV28 | TGTGCCAGCAGTCTAGGGACTACCGCGGCCCACGAGCAGTACTTC | CASSLGTTAAHEQYF
NA | NA | 12 | TRBJ2-1 | TRBV2 | TGTGCCAGCAGTGAGTCGGCCAGTGAGCAGTTCTTC | CASSESASEQFF
NA | NA | 14 | TRBJ1-2 | TRBV27 | TGTGCCAGCAGTTCTCAGGGCCTCCCGGATGGCTACACCTTC | CASSSQGLPDGYTF
NA | NA | 14 | TRBJ2-7 | TRBV5-1 | TGCGCCAGCAGCTTGGAACGGGGGATCTACGAGCAGTACTTC | CASSLERGIYEQYF
NA | NA | 15 | TRBJ2-5 | TRBV5-1 | TGCGCCAGCAGCTTGGGTTTTGGGGGGTTTGAGACCCAGTACTTC | CASSLGFGGFETQYF
TRBD1 | NA | 15 | TRBJ1-5 | TRBV2 | TGTGCCAGCCGTCCGGGACAGGCGTCCAATCAGCCCCAGCATTTT | CASRPGQASNQPQHF
TRBD1 | few | 14 | TRBJ2-5 | TRBV6-6 | TGTGCCAGCAGTGGGACAGGGGGATTAGAGACCCAGTACTTC | CASSGTGGLETQYF
TRBD2 | NA | 15 | TRBJ2-6 | TRBV11-1 | TGTGCCAGCAGCCAGCGGGGCTCTGGGGCCAACGTCCTGACTTTC | CASSQRGSGANVLTF
TRBD2 | NA | 15 | TRBJ2-1 | TRBV7-3 | TGTGCCAGCAGCTCTAGCGGAGCCCAGTACAATGAGCAGTTCTTC | CASSSSGAQYNEQFF
NA | once | 17 | TRBJ2-1 | TRBV28 | TGTGCCAGCAGTTTATCAGGAGAGGGGCTAGCCTACAATGAGCAGTTCTTC | CASSLSGEGLAYNEQFF
NA | few | 14 | TRBJ1-1 | TRBV7-8 | TGTGCCAGCAGCTTAAGAAGGGGGAACACTGAAGCTTTCTTT | CASSLRRGNTEAFF
NA | NA | 15 | TRBJ2-3 | TRBV5-4 | TGTGCCAGCAGCTTCCCCCGCGGGGTTTCAGATACGCAGTATTTT | CASSFPRGVSDTQYF
NA | NA | 16 | TRBJ1-5 | TRBV27 | TGTGCCAGCAGCCCAAGTGTGGGCCAGAGCAATCAGCCCCAGCATTTT | CASSPSVGQSNQPQHF
TRBD1 | NA | 15 | TRBJ2-2 | TRBV5-1 | TGCGCCAGCAGCCTGACAGGGTCAAACACCGGGGAGCTGTTTTTT | CASSLTGSNTGELFF
NA | few | 13 | TRBJ1-1 | TRBV27 | TGTGCCAGCAGTCCTACAGAGAGCACTGAAGCTTTCTTT | CASSPTESTEAFF
NA | NA | 12 | TRBJ1-2 | TRBV11-1 | TGTGCCAGCAGCTTAATGGCGGATGGCTACACCTTC | CASSLMADGYTF
NA | NA | 17 | TRBJ2-7 | TRBV9 | TGTGCCAGCAGCGTAGCGCCGAGTTCTAGTCGCGTCCACGAGCAGTACTTC | CASSVAPSSSRVHEQYF
NA | few | 15 | TRBJ1-6 | TRBV2 | TGTGCCAGCAGAGGGACGAAACAAGGAGATTCACCCCTCCACTTT | CASRGTKQGDSPLHF
TRBD1 | NA | 16 | TRBJ2-7 | TRBV27 | TGTGCCAGCAGTCCGTCAGGGGGCCAGAGGGCCTACGAGCAGTACTTC | CASSPSGGQRAYEQYF
NA | NA | 14 | TRBJ1-1 | TRBV6-6 | TGTGCCAGCAGCCCCCGGGGACTGCTTTTGGAAGCTTTCTTT | CASSPRGLLLEAFF
NA | NA | 15 | TRBJ2-1 | TRBV2 | TGTGCCAGCAGGGCTACTAGTATGTTCAACAATGAGCAGTTCTTC | CASRATSMFNNEQFF
NA | NA | 12 | TRBJ2-7 | TRBV6-1 | TGTGCCAGCAGTGAAGTGGTCTACGAGCAGTACTTC | CASSEVVYEQYF
TRBD1 | NA | 15 | TRBJ1-2 | TRBV5-8 | TGTGCCAGCAGTTTACTAGGACAGGGGACCTATGGCTACACCTTC | CASSLLGQGTYGYTF
TRBD1 | NA | 15 | TRBJ1-2 | TRBV2 | TGTGCCAGCAGCGAAAGGACAGGGGGATTCTATGGCTACACCTTC | CASSERTGGFYGYTF
NA | NA | 16 | TRBJ1-2 | TRBV6-6 | TGTGCCAGCAGTTACCCCGGGGCTGGGGGGGACTATGGCTACACCTTC | CASSYPGAGGDYGYTF
TRBD2 | few | 13 | TRBJ2-4 | TRBV19 | TGTGCCAGTAGATACGGGGGGATGAACATTCAGTACTTC | CASRYGGMNIQYF
TRBD1 | NA | 13 | TRBJ2-1 | TRBV10-3 | TGTGCCATCAGTGGGACAGGGGACAATGAGCAGTTCTTC | CAISGTGDNEQFF
NA | NA | 16 | TRBJ1-2 | TRBV5-4 | TGTGCCAGCAGCTCCTCCGGGTCGCGAACCACCTATGGCTACACCTTC | CASSSSGSRTTYGYTF
NA | NA | 17 | TRBJ1-6 | TRBV7-2 | TGTGCCAGCAGCGTAGGCGGGGAGAGCTCCTATAATTCACCCCTCCACTTT | CASSVGGESSYNSPLHF
TRBD1 | few | 16 | TRBJ2-2 | TRBV19 | TGTGCCAGTAGTAAGGCCGGGACAGGGATGGCCGGGGAGCTGTTTTTT | CASSKAGTGMAGELFF
TRBD1 | NA | 15 | TRBJ2-5 | TRBV5-1 | TGCGCCAGCAGCAGGAGACAGGGGGATACAGAGACCCAGTACTTC | CASSRRQGDTETQYF
TRBD1 | NA | 14 | TRBJ2-7 | TRBV11-2 | TGTGCCAGCAGCTTAATGGACAGGGCCTACGAGCAGTACTTC | CASSLMDRAYEQYF